The clone carrying this TCR beta chain was detected many times. Its target is not known. This sample is part of a study of neurological immune-mediated disorders. General study results and limits: The study found no CDR3 amino acid sequences shared by expanded clones across subjects, suggesting private repertoires in all groups.

Trimming shortened V by 3 bases and J by 5 bases, and 7 bases separated the two germline ends. This CDR3 has 12 residues. TCRdb independently ran MiXCR on the 5' RACE reads; one entry per CDR3 protein. This repertoire shows roughly 80,000 distinct CDR3 sequences, more than 15% found once; its top ten account for approximately 15%. Where libraries were unsorted, they were derived from 2 million PBMCs stored at -80 degrees C. This clonotype was sampled from a woman aged 40 to 50 in good health. The chain couples TRBV12-3 or TRBV12-4 to TRBJ1-2, with D possibly TRBD1 on 5 matching bases. Specimen: PBMCs. The CDR3 region is CASSLGEYGYTF. The CDR3 DNA follows: TGTGCCAGCAGTTTGGGGGAATATGGCTACACCTTC.